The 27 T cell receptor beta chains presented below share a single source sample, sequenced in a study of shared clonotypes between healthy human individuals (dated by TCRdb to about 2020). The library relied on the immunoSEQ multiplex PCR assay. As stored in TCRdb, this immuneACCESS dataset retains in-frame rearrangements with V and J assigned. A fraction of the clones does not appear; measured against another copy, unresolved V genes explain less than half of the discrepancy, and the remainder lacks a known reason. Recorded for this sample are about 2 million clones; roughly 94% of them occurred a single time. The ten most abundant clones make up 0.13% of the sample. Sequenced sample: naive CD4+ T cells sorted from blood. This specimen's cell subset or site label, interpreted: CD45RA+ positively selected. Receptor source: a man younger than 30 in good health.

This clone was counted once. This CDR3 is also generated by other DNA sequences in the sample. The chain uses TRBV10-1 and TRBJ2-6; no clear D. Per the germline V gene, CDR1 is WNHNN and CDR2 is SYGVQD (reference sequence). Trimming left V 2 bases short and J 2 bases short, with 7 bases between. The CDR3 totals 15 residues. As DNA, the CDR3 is TGCGCCAGCAGTGAGGGGTCCACTGGGGCCAACGTCCTGACTTTC. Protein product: CASSEGSTGANVLTF.

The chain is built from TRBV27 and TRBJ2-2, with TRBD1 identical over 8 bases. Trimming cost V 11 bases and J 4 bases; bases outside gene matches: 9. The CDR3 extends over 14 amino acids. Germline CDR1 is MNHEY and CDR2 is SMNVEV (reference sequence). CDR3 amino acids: CAAQRDRGTGELFF. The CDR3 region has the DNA TGTGCCGCTCAGCGTGACAGGGGCACCGGGGAGCTGTTTTTT.

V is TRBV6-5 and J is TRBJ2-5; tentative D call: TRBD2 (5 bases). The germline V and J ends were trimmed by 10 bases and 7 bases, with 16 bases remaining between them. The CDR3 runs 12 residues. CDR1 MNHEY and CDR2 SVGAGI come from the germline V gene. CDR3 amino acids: CAIGVGKGTQYF. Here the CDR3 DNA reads TGTGCCATCGGGGTGGGAAAAGGGACCCAGTACTTC.

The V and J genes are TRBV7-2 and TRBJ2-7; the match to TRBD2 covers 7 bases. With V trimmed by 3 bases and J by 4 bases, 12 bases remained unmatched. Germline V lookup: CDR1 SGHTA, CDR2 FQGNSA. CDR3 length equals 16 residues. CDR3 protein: CASSFGAGVVAYEQYF. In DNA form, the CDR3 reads TGTGCCAGCAGCTTCGGTGCGGGAGTAGTCGCTTACGAGCAGTACTTC.

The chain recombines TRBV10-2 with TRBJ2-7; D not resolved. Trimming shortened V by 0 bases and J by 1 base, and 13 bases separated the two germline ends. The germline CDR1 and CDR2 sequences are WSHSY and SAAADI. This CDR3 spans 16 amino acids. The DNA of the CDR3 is TGCGCCAGCAGTGAGTCAGGAGACCCTTCTTCCTACGAGCAGTACTTC. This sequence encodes CASSESGDPSSYEQYF.

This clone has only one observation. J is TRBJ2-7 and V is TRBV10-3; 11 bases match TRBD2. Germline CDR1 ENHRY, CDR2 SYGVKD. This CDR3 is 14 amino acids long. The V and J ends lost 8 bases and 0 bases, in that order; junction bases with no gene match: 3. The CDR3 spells CAIAGTSGSYEQYF. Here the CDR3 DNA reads TGTGCCATCGCTGGGACTAGCGGCTCCTACGAGCAGTACTTC.

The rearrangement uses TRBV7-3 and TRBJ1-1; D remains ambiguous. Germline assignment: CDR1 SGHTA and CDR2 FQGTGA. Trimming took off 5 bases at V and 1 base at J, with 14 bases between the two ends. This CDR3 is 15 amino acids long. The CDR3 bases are TGTGCCAGCAGCCTTGAACCTCTCAGGAACACTGAAGCTTTCTTT. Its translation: CASSLEPLRNTEAFF.

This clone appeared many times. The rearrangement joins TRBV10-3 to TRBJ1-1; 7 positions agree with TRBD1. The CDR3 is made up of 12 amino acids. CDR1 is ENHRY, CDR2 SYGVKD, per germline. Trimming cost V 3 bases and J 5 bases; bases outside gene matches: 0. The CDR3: CAISEQGTEAFF. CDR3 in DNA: TGTGCCATCAGTGAACAGGGGACTGAAGCTTTCTTT.

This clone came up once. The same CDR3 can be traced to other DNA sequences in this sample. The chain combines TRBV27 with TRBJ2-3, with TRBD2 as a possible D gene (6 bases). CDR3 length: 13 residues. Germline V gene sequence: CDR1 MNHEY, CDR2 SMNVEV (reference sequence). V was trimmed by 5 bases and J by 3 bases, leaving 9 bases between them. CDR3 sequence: CASSPRGTDTQYF. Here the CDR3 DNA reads TGTGCCAGCAGTCCCCGGGGGACAGATACGCAGTATTTT.

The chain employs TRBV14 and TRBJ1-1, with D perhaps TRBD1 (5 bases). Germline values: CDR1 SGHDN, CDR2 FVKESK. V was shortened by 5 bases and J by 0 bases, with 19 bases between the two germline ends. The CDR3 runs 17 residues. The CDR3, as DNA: TGTGCCAGCAGCGAACCGGACAACCTATTCGTGAACACTGAAGCTTTCTTT. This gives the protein CASSEPDNLFVNTEAFF. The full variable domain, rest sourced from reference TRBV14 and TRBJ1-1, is EAGVTQFPSHSVIEKGQTVTLRCDPISGHDNLYWYRRVMGKEIKFLLHFVKESKQDESGMPNNRFLAERTGGTYSTLKVQPAELEDSGVYFCASSEPDNLFVNTEAFFGQGTRLTVV.

The CDR3 spells CAWRTDRYQPQHF. The CDR3 DNA reads TGTGCCTGGAGGACGGACCGATACCAGCCCCAGCATTTT. This chain connects TRBV30 to TRBJ1-5, with D hard to call. CDR1 is GTSNPN, CDR2 SVGIG, per germline (reference sequence). Trimming stripped 3 bases from V and 7 bases from J, with 13 bases between. This CDR3 comprises 13 residues.

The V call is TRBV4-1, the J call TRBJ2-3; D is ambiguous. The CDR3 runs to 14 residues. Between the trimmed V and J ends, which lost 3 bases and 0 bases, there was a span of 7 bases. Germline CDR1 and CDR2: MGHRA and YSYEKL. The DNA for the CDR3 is TGCGCCAGCAGCCAGACTTATAGCACAGATACGCAGTATTTT. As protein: CASSQTYSTDTQYF.

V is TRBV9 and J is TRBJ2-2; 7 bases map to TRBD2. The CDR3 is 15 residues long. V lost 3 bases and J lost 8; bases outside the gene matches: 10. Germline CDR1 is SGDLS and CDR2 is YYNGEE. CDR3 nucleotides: TGTGCCAGCAGCGCCCCCGGGACTACCGTGGGGGAGCTGTTTTTT. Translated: CASSAPGTTVGELFF.

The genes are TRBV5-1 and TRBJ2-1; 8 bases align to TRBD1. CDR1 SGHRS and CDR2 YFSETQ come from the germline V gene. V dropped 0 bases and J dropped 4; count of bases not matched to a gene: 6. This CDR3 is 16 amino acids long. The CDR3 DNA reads TGCGCCAGCAGCTTGGTGAGGACAGGGACTTACAATGAGCAGTTCTTC. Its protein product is CASSLVRTGTYNEQFF.

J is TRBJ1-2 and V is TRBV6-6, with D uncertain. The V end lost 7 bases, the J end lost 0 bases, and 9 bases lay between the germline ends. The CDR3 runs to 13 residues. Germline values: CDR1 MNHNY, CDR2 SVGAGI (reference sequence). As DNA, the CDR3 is TGTGCCAGCACTCTCGGTCCTAACTATGGCTACACCTTC. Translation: CASTLGPNYGYTF.

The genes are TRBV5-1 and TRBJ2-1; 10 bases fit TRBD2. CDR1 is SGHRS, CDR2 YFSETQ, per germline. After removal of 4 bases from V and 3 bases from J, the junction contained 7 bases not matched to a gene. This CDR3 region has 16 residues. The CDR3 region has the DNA TGCGCCAGCAGCCGGACTAGCGGAGCTCGCTACAATGAGCAGTTCTTC. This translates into CASSRTSGARYNEQFF.

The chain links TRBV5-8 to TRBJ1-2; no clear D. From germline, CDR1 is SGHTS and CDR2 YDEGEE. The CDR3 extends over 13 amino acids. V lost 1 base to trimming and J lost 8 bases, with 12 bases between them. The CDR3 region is CASSLLEALGYTF. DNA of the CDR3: TGTGCCAGCAGCTTGTTGGAGGCCTTAGGCTACACCTTC. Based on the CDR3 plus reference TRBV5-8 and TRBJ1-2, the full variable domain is EAGVTQSPTHLIKTRGQQATLRCSPISGHTSVYWYQQALGLGLQFLLWYDEGEERNRGNFPPRFSGRQFPNYSSELNVNALELEDSALYLCASSLLEALGYTFGSGTRLTVV.

In DNA, the CDR3 is TGTGCCAGCAGTTCCCCCAGTGGGACAGGTACACAGCCCCAGCATTTT. It codes for CASSSPSGTGTQPQHF. The gene calls are TRBV28 and TRBJ1-5; 8 bases map to TRBD1. After removal of 4 bases from V and 7 bases from J, the junction contained 12 bases not matched to a gene. The CDR3 loop spans 16 amino acids. In germline, CDR1 is MDHEN, CDR2 SYDVKM.

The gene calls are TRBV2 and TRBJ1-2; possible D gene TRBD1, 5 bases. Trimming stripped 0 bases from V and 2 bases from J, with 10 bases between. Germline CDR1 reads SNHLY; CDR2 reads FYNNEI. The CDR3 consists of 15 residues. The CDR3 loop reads CASSEAPGANYGYTF. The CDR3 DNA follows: TGTGCCAGCAGTGAAGCGCCCGGGGCCAACTATGGCTACACCTTC. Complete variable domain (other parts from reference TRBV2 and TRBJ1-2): EPEVTQTPSHQVTQMGQEVILRCVPISNHLYFYWYRQILGQKVEFLVSFYNNEISEKSEIFDDQFSVERPDGSNFTLKIRSTKLEDSAMYFCASSEAPGANYGYTFGSGTRLTVV.

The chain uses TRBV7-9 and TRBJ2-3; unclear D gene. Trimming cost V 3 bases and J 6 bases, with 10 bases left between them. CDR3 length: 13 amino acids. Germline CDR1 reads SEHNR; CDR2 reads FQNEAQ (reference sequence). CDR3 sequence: CASSFAAVDTQYF. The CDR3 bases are TGTGCCAGCAGCTTCGCTGCGGTGGATACGCAGTATTTT.

This chain's CDR3 is CSVGGGPPYEQYF. CDR3 DNA: TGCAGCGTTGGAGGAGGGCCTCCCTACGAGCAGTACTTC. The chain uses TRBV29-1 and TRBJ2-7; D might be TRBD2 (6 bases). Germline CDR1 and CDR2: SQVTM and ANQGSEA. The CDR3 runs to 13 residues. V was clipped by 4 bases and J by 2 bases, with 12 bases between them.

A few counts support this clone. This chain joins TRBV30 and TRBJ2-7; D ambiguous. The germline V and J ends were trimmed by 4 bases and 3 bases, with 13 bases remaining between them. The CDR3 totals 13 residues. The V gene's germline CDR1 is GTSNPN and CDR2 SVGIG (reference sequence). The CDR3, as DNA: TGTGCCTGGACCCCGCCGGGTAGCTACGAGCAGTACTTC. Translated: CAWTPPGSYEQYF.

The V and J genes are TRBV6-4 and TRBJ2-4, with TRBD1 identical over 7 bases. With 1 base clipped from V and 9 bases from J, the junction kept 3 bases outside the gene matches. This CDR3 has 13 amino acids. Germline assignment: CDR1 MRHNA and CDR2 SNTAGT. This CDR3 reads CASSDWPGGIQYF. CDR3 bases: TGTGCCAGCAGTGACTGGCCAGGGGGCATTCAGTACTTC.

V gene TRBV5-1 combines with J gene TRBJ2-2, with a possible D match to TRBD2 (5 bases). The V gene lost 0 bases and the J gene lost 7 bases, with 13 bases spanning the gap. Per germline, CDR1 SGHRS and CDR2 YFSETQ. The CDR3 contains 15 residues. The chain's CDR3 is CASSLDRGSSGELFF. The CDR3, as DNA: TGCGCCAGCAGCTTGGACCGGGGTTCGAGCGGGGAGCTGTTTTTT.

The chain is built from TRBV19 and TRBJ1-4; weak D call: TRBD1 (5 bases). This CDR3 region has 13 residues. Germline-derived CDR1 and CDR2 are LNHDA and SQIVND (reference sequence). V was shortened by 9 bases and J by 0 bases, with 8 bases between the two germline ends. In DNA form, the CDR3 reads TGTGCCAGCCAGACAGCAACTAATGAAAAACTGTTTTTT. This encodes CASQTATNEKLFF. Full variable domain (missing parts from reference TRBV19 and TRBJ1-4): DGGITQSPKYLFRKEGQNVTLSCEQNLNHDAMYWYRQDPGQGLRLIYYSQIVNDFQKGDIAEGYSVSREKKESFPLTVTSAQKNPTAFYLCASQTATNEKLFFGSGTQLSVL.

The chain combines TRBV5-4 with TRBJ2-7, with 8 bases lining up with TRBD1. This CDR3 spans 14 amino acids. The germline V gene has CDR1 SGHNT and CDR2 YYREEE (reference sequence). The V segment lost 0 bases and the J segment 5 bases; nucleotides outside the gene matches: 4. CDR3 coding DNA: TGTGCCAGCAGCTTGGGGGCAGGGGGCAACGAGCAGTACTTC. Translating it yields CASSLGAGGNEQYF.

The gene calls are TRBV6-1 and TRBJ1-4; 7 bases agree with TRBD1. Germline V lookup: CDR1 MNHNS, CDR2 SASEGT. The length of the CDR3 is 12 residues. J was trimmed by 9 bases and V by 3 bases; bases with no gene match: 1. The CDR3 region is CASSETGKKLFF. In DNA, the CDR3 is TGTGCCAGCAGTGAGACAGGGAAAAAACTGTTTTTT.